This T cell receptor beta chain came from a study of molecular identifiers for immune sequencing clone quantification. The CDR3 contains 14 residues. The V and J ends lost 4 bases and 4 bases, in that order; junction bases with no gene match: 5. In germline, CDR1 is MNHEY, CDR2 SMNVEV (reference sequence). TCRdb analysed the PCR reads with MiXCR anew, one entry per CDR3 protein. The repertoire holds 9,500 to 15,000 distinct CDR3 sequences, with 15% to 20% as singletons. This clonotype was seen ten or more times. This clonotype originated in a human donor in good health. Some libraries in this study had Jurkat cell RNA spiked in. The rearrangement joins TRBV27 to TRBJ2-7, with 9 bases matching TRBD1. The source material was naive CD8+ T cells from blood, with Jurkat cell RNA spiked in. The subset is: FACS-sorted CD8+CD4-CCR7+CD45RA+ naive T cells. The CDR3 coding sequence is TGTGCCAGCAGTTATGGGACAGGGCTGTACGAGCAGTACTTC. It is translated as CASSYGTGLYEQYF.